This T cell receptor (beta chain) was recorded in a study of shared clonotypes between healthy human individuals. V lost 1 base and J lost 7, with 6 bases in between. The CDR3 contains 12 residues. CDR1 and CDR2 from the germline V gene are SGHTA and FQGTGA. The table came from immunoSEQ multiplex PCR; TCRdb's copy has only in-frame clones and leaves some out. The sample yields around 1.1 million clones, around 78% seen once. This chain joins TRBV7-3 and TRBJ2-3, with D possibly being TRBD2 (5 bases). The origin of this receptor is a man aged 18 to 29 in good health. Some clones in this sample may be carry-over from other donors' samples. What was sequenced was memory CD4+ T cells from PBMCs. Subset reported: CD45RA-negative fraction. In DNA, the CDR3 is TGTGCCAGCAGCTTAATCGGGAATACGCAGTATTTT. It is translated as CASSLIGNTQYF.